The next 28 T cell receptor beta chains were all read from a single sample in a study of T cells after yellow fever vaccination (dated by TCRdb to about 2019). Library method: 5' RACE. Sequencing was carried out with an Illumina HiSeq 2500. The public reads were quality trimmed at Q25 with fastp and then assembled into clones with MiXCR by TCRdb, keeping productive beta chains. Each entry is one CDR3 protein sequence, shown with its most common DNA and genes. In this sample the table shows about 580,000 distinct CDR3 sequences, approximately 16% of which occur a single time. Roughly a sixth of the sample goes to the ten largest clones. The treatment or condition label of this sample denotes: live attenuated yellow fever vaccine strain. The sequences come from PBMCs, collected 5 days after the first yellow fever vaccination. Every receptor here comes from a man younger than 30 who received the YFV17D yellow fever vaccine.

V usage is TRBV2 and J usage is TRBJ2-5; TRBD1 agrees at 7 bases. CDR1 is SNHLY and CDR2 is FYNNEI in the germline V gene. The CDR3 runs to 16 residues. V gave up 1 base and J gave up 5 bases; unmatched junction bases: 10. DNA of the CDR3: TGTGCCAGCAGTGAAGGTCTGGGACAGCTAGAGGAGACCCAGTACTTC. Translating it yields CASSEGLGQLEETQYF. The variable domain in full, completed from reference TRBV2 and TRBJ2-5, reads EPEVTQTPSHQVTQMGQEVILRCVPISNHLYFYWYRQILGQKVEFLVSFYNNEISEKSEIFDDQFSVERPDGSNFTLKIRSTKLEDSAMYFCASSEGLGQLEETQYFGPGTRLLVL.

Only a few counts were recorded for this clonotype. The rearrangement joins TRBV27 to TRBJ2-7; tentative D call: TRBD2 (5 bases). Per the germline V gene, CDR1 is MNHEY and CDR2 is SMNVEV (reference sequence). V shed 3 bases and J shed 6 bases, with 15 bases lying between them. This CDR3 has 14 residues. CDR3 nucleotide sequence: TGTGCCAGCAGTTTTCTGGCGGGTTCTCGCGAGCAGTACTTC. Its protein product is CASSFLAGSREQYF.

This clonotype was seen many times. The chain couples TRBV11-2 to TRBJ2-3; weak D call: TRBD2 (5 bases). Germline CDR1 is SGHAT and CDR2 is FQNNGV. Trimming cost V 5 bases and J 2 bases, with 14 bases left between them. The CDR3 spans 15 residues. The CDR3 region has the DNA TGTGCCAGCAGCCGGGGATCCTACATCACAGATACGCAGTATTTT. It yields the protein CASSRGSYITDTQYF.

The genes are TRBV10-3 and TRBJ1-1; a weak D match, TRBD1 (5 bases). Trimming cost V 6 bases and J 3 bases, with 11 bases left between them. CDR1 ENHRY and CDR2 SYGVKD come from the germline V gene. This CDR3 region has 13 residues. Written as DNA, the CDR3 is TGTGCCATCAGAGGGGCAGTCGACACTGAAGCTTTCTTT. It specifies CAIRGAVDTEAFF.

The gene calls are TRBV7-2 and TRBJ2-1; 10 nucleotides align to TRBD2. Trimming at V came to 4 bases and at J to 13 bases, leaving 4 bases not matched to a gene. The CDR3 runs 12 residues. CDR1 and CDR2 (germline): SGHTA, FQGNSA. The CDR3 loop is CASSWGLARQFF. In DNA form, the CDR3 reads TGTGCCAGCAGCTGGGGACTAGCGCGACAGTTCTTC. Complete variable domain (other parts from reference TRBV7-2 and TRBJ2-1): GAGVSQSPSNKVTEKGKDVELRCDPISGHTALYWYRQSLGQGLEFLIYFQGNSAPDKSGLPSDRFSAERTGGSVSTLTIQRTQQEDSAVYLCASSWGLARQFFGPGTRLTVL.

This clonotype was seen only a few times. The V gene is TRBV12-3 or TRBV12-4, the J gene TRBJ1-2, with 7 positions matching TRBD1. The CDR3 extends over 15 amino acids. Trimming at V came to 2 bases and at J to 4 bases, leaving 7 bases not matched to a gene. In DNA, the CDR3 is TGTGCCAGCAGTTTAATTTACAGGGGTAGCTATGGCTACACCTTC. It translates to CASSLIYRGSYGYTF.

This sequence joins TRBV7-3 and TRBJ2-1, with 8 bases that match TRBD1. The junction had 10 bases not matched to a gene; V was cut back by 5 bases and J by 4 bases. From germline, CDR1 is SGHTA and CDR2 FQGTGA. CDR3 length: 16 residues. The CDR3 sequence is CASSRQGARSYNEQFF. Here the CDR3 DNA reads TGTGCCAGCAGCCGCCAGGGGGCCCGGTCATACAATGAGCAGTTCTTC. Complete variable domain (other parts from reference TRBV7-3 and TRBJ2-1): GAGVSQTPSNKVTEKGKYVELRCDPISGHTALYWYRQSLGQGPEFLIYFQGTGAADDSGLPNDRFFAVRPEGSVSTLKIQRTERGDSAVYLCASSRQGARSYNEQFFGPGTRLTVL.

The chain is built from TRBV5-1 and TRBJ2-3; no reliable D call. Trimming removed 0 bases from V and 6 bases from J, with 8 bases in between. The germline V gene has CDR1 SGHRS and CDR2 YFSETQ. The CDR3 is 13 residues long. The chain's CDR3 is CASSLAQVDTQYF. The CDR3 DNA is TGCGCCAGCAGCTTGGCCCAGGTGGATACGCAGTATTTT.

The chain carries TRBV6-2 or TRBV6-3 and TRBJ1-5; D ambiguous. V shed 6 bases and J shed 4 bases, with 10 bases lying between them. Germline assignment: CDR1 MNHEY and CDR2 SVGEGT. The CDR3 length is 13 residues. The chain's CDR3 is CASSLMMNQPQHF. The CDR3 DNA reads as TGTGCCAGCAGCCTCATGATGAATCAGCCCCAGCATTTT.

The rearrangement uses TRBV7-8 and TRBJ2-1; D is unresolved. Trimming left V 1 base short and J 9 bases short, with 10 bases between. The CDR3 length is 13 residues. Germline V lookup: CDR1 SGHVS, CDR2 FQNEAQ. CDR3 DNA: TGTGCCAGCAGCTTAGTTTCCGCAGTTGAGCAGTTCTTC. This sequence encodes CASSLVSAVEQFF.

This clonotype was observed a few times. V is TRBV20-1 and J is TRBJ1-4, with TRBD1 matching 12 bases. The J segment lost 6 bases and the V segment lost 6 bases, leaving 8 bases of the junction unmatched. Germline V CDR1 and CDR2: DFQATT, SNEGSKA (reference sequence). The CDR3 loop spans 15 amino acids. In DNA, the CDR3 is TGCAGTGCCCAACTGGGGACAGGGGGCGATGAAAAACTGTTTTTT. Protein: CSAQLGTGGDEKLFF.

This clonotype appeared a few times. The V gene is TRBV9, the J gene TRBJ1-5; weak D call: TRBD1 (5 bases). This CDR3 has 15 residues. Trimming left V 4 bases short and J 5 bases short, with 16 bases between. Germline CDR1 is SGDLS and CDR2 is YYNGEE. The CDR3, as DNA: TGTGCCAGCAGCTCGGGGGAACATCCCGATCAGCCCCAGCATTTT. Encoded protein: CASSSGEHPDQPQHF. Looking up the rest from reference TRBV9 and TRBJ1-5 gives the full variable domain: DSGVTQTPKHLITATGQRVTLRCSPRSGDLSVYWYQQSLDQGLQFLIQYYNGEERAKGNILERFSAQQFPDLHSELNLSSLELGDSALYFCASSSGEHPDQPQHFGDGTRLSIL.

The V and J genes are TRBV4-1 and TRBJ1-5; D unresolved. Germline values: CDR1 MGHRA, CDR2 YSYEKL. Trimming left V 1 base short and J 4 bases short, with 17 bases between. This CDR3 spans 17 amino acids. CDR3 region: CASSQAPLVLGNQPQHF. CDR3 DNA sequence: TGCGCCAGCAGCCAAGCCCCACTAGTATTAGGTAATCAGCCCCAGCATTTT.

The V and J genes are TRBV12-3 or TRBV12-4 and TRBJ1-6; maybe TRBD1 (5 bases). CDR3 size: 13 residues. The V end lost 3 bases, the J end lost 6 bases, and 6 bases lay between the germline ends. In DNA, the CDR3 is TGTGCCAGCAGTTTGAGGGGTAATTCACCCCTCCACTTT. Translating gives CASSLRGNSPLHF.

The gene calls are TRBV4-2 and TRBJ1-5; D might be TRBD1 (6 bases). Germline lookup yields CDR1 LGHNA and CDR2 YNFKEQ. The CDR3 consists of 17 residues. The ends were cut back, 2 bases at V and 5 bases at J, with 19 bases in the middle. The CDR3 spells CASSQYRDTGGDQPQHF. CDR3 in DNA: TGTGCCAGCAGCCAATACCGGGACACGGGGGGCGATCAGCCCCAGCATTTT.

V usage is TRBV5-8 and J usage is TRBJ2-7, with D perhaps given as TRBD1 or TRBD2 (6 bases each). In germline, CDR1 is SGHTS, CDR2 YDEGEE. Trimming took 4 bases from V and 6 from J, leaving 20 bases between them. This CDR3 is 15 amino acids long. Here the CDR3 DNA reads TGTGCCAGCAGCCCATGGGGTGGGGGGCAACTCGAGCAGTACGTC. Encoded protein: CASSPWGGGQLEQYV.

The rearrangement uses TRBV6-5 and TRBJ2-5, with 11 bases lining up with TRBD2. J was trimmed by 7 bases and V by 2 bases; bases with no gene match: 3. Looked up from germline, CDR1 is MNHEY and CDR2 is SVGAGI. The CDR3 consists of 14 residues. CDR3 protein: CASSYSLAGGTQYF. CDR3 DNA: TGTGCCAGCAGTTACAGTCTAGCGGGGGGGACCCAGTACTTC.

The chain recombines TRBV5-1 with TRBJ2-7, with 7 bases aligning to TRBD1. The CDR3 is made up of 15 amino acids. Per germline, CDR1 SGHRS and CDR2 YFSETQ. The trim removed 4 bases at V and 3 bases at J, leaving 10 bases unmatched. The CDR3 spells CASSPTDRPNYEQYF. In DNA form, the CDR3 reads TGCGCCAGCAGCCCCACGGACAGGCCTAACTACGAGCAGTACTTC.

The V gene is TRBV29-1, the J gene TRBJ1-1; D is unclear. In germline, CDR1 is SQVTM, CDR2 ANQGSEA. Between the trimmed V and J ends, which lost 3 bases and 0 bases, there was a span of 2 bases. The CDR3 has 11 amino acids. Written as DNA, the CDR3 is TGCAGCGTTGACGTGAACACTGAAGCTTTCTTT. This encodes CSVDVNTEAFF. Together with reference TRBV29-1 and TRBJ1-1, the CDR3 gives the full variable domain: SAVISQKPSRDICQRGTSLTIQCQVDSQVTMMFWYRQQPGQSLTLIATANQGSEATYESGFVIDKFPISRPNLTFSTLTVSNMSPEDSSIYLCSVDVNTEAFFGQGTRLTVV.

This chain connects TRBV5-1 to TRBJ2-3, with 8 positions matching TRBD2. Per the germline V gene, CDR1 is SGHRS and CDR2 is YFSETQ. V was clipped by 4 bases and J by 5 bases; unmatched bases: 9. CDR3 size: 15 residues. In nucleotides, the CDR3 is TGCGCCAGCAGCACCCCCGGGGGGGATGGAGATACGCAGTATTTT. Its translation is CASSTPGGDGDTQYF.

This clonotype was detected ten times or more. This sequence joins TRBV12-3 or TRBV12-4 and TRBJ2-3, with D unresolved. The CDR3 has 14 amino acids. Trimming pared 3 bases from V and 3 bases from J, leaving 10 bases between. CDR3 nucleotide sequence: TGTGCCAGCAGTTTTATGGGCGGAACAGATACGCAGTATTTT. This translates into CASSFMGGTDTQYF.

This clonotype was picked up a small number of times. CDR3 region: CSYGVDTQYF. CDR3 DNA sequence: TGCAGCTACGGGGTGGATACGCAGTATTTT. This chain links TRBV20-1 with TRBJ2-3; weak D call: TRBD2 (5 bases). This CDR3 has 10 residues. Germline CDR1 is DFQATT and CDR2 is SNEGSKA (reference sequence).

This clonotype showed up just a few times. The chain has TRBV30 and TRBJ2-7; D is unresolved. This CDR3 is built from 13 residues. Germline V gene data show CDR1 as GTSNPN and CDR2 as SVGIG (reference sequence). V lost 0 bases and J lost 2, with 8 bases in between. As DNA, the CDR3 is TGTGCCTGGAGTGTACCAAACACCTACGAGCAGTACTTC. It encodes CAWSVPNTYEQYF.

The chain is built from TRBV20-1 and TRBJ2-7, with 7 bases matching TRBD2. V trimming: 0 bases; J trimming: 0 bases; junction bases outside the gene matches: 5. Germline V gives CDR1 DFQATT, CDR2 SNEGSKA (reference sequence). The CDR3 is made up of 15 amino acids. CDR3 loop: CSARDERGSSYEQYF. The DNA of the CDR3 is TGCAGTGCTAGAGACGAGCGGGGTAGCTCCTACGAGCAGTACTTC.

The chain is built from TRBV4-1 and TRBJ2-1; D is possibly TRBD1 (6 bases). CDR1 is MGHRA and CDR2 is YSYEKL in the germline V gene. The CDR3 is made up of 16 amino acids. Trimming removed 3 bases from V and 1 base from J, with 13 bases in between. CDR3 DNA: TGCGCCAGCAGCCAGGGCTCAGGGGCTTCCTACAATGAGCAGTTCTTC. Translating it yields CASSQGSGASYNEQFF.

This clonotype showed up just a few times. V is TRBV18 and J is TRBJ2-7, with 9 bases aligning to TRBD1. Germline V lookup: CDR1 KGHSH, CDR2 LQKENI. The V and J ends lost 6 bases and 1 base, in that order; junction bases with no gene match: 7. This CDR3 spans 15 amino acids. This CDR3 is CASSRDRAGSYEQYF. The CDR3, as DNA: TGTGCCAGCTCCCGGGACAGGGCGGGGTCCTACGAGCAGTACTTC.

The chain carries TRBV20-1 and TRBJ1-4; D is unresolved. Germline CDR1 is DFQATT and CDR2 is SNEGSKA (reference sequence). This CDR3 is 10 amino acids long. V lost 7 bases to trimming and J lost 4 bases, with 4 bases between them. The CDR3 coding sequence is TGCAGTGTCGATAATGAAAAACTGTTTTTT. Translated: CSVDNEKLFF.

This clonotype was observed a handful of times. J is TRBJ2-7 and V is TRBV29-1; D gene unclear. Germline-derived CDR1 and CDR2 are SQVTM and ANQGSEA. Trimming shortened V by 0 bases and J by 2 bases, and 5 bases separated the two germline ends. The CDR3 is made up of 12 amino acids. The CDR3 spells CSVEDRTYEQYF. CDR3 bases: TGCAGCGTTGAAGATCGGACCTACGAGCAGTACTTC.